These T cell receptor beta chains were read from a single sample in a study of vaccination effects on CD4 cells after COVID-19. Sequencing was performed with immunoSEQ multiplex PCR; in TCRdb, only in-frame clones are kept and a portion is missing. The table records approximately 54,000 clones, roughly 76% of them present only once. Antigens for these TCRs are unknown. This material consisted of CD4+ T cells from PBMCs cultured with HCoV-229E spike peptides, taken before COVID-19 vaccination. The source is a human donor who received a COVID-19 vaccine. CDR3s include the opening cysteine and the closing phenylalanine or tryptophan. A D gene is named only where the DNA matches it firmly. Clone size is shown for a subset of rows, as once, few, many or a class of expanded clone.

.	TRBV7-3	TRBJ2-5	.	TGTGCCAGCAGCCCCCAGGGTACCCAAGAGACCCAGTACTTC	CASSPQGTQETQYF
.	TRBV12-5	TRBJ2-2	.	TGTGCTAGTGGTTTGCCTTCGGCCCTCGGGTTGGGGGAGCTGTTTTTT	CASGLPSALGLGELFF
.	TRBV18	TRBJ1-1	TRBD1	TGTGCCAGCTCACCGACAGGGGGAGGCCGGGCGAACACTGAAGCTTTCTTT	CASSPTGGGRANTEAFF
few	TRBV5-6	TRBJ1-6	.	TGTGCCAGCAGCTTGGGGTTGGCCTATTCACCCCTCCACTTT	CASSLGLAYSPLHF
once	TRBV28	TRBJ2-5	TRBD1	TGTGCCAGCAGTTTGGCAGGGGGTAAAGAGACCCAGTACTTC	CASSLAGGKETQYF
.	TRBV6-4	TRBJ2-5	.	TGTGCCAGCCAACGCACAGGGACTACCCAAGAGACCCAGTACTTC	CASQRTGTTQETQYF
.	TRBV9	TRBJ1-5	.	TGTGCCAGCAGCGAGGACAGTTATCAGCCCCAGCATTTT	CASSEDSYQPQHF
few	TRBV4-1	TRBJ1-5	TRBD1	TGCGCCAGCAGCCAGGGGGCGGACAGGTCGGGGCAGCCCCAGCATTTT	CASSQGADRSGQPQHF
.	TRBV2	TRBJ1-1	.	TGTGCCAGCAGTGACAGGGAGAACACTGAAGCTTTCTTT	CASSDRENTEAFF
.	TRBV7-2	TRBJ1-2	.	TGTGCCAGCAGCTCCATGGACACCCTCGGGGGCTACACCTTC	CASSSMDTLGGYTF
.	TRBV18	TRBJ2-2	.	TGTGCCAGCTCACCCTGGGACACTAGTAAGGAGCTGTTTTTT	CASSPWDTSKELFF
.	TRBV5-4	TRBJ2-6	.	TGTGCCAGCAGAAGGGCTCAGCCTGGGGCCAACGTCCTGACTTTC	CASRRAQPGANVLTF
.	TRBV4-1	TRBJ1-5	.	TGCGCCAGCCCGCCTTACTATCAGCCCCAGCATTTT	CASPPYYQPQHF
.	TRBV7-2	TRBJ2-3	.	TGTGCCAGCAGCTTAAGTTTAAGTAGCACAGATACGCAGTATTTT	CASSLSLSSTDTQYF
.	TRBV27	TRBJ1-1	TRBD1	TGTGCCAGCAGTCCCCCAGGGGACAGGGGCACTGAAGCTTTCTTT	CASSPPGDRGTEAFF
.	TRBV5-1	TRBJ1-2	.	TGCGCCAGCAGCCTGGGGGCGTTCGGCTATGGCTACACCTTC	CASSLGAFGYGYTF
.	TRBV5-1	TRBJ2-2	.	TGCGCCAGCAGCTTAGTTTTGGGGACGGGCACCGGGGAGCTGTTTTTT	CASSLVLGTGTGELFF
.	TRBV28	TRBJ1-2	.	TGTGCCAGCAGTTTATGGCAGTATGGCTACACCTTC	CASSLWQYGYTF
.	TRBV6-5	TRBJ1-6	.	TGTGCCAGCAGTTCCACCCAAGGGGGTTTTAATTCACCCCTCCACTTT	CASSSTQGGFNSPLHF
.	TRBV5-1	TRBJ2-1	TRBD1	TGCGCCAGCAGCTTGGATACAGGGGTAAATGAGCAGTTCTTC	CASSLDTGVNEQFF
.	TRBV9	TRBJ1-2	.	TGTGCCAGCAGCGTAGATACCGGACCCTATGGCTACACCTTC	CASSVDTGPYGYTF
.	TRBV28	TRBJ1-2	.	TGTGCCAGCAAAGACGGCAGGAACTATGGCTACACCTTC	CASKDGRNYGYTF
few	TRBV19	TRBJ1-4	.	TGTGCCAGTAGTATCGATCGGGGGACCTCAACTAATGAAAAACTGTTTTTT	CASSIDRGTSTNEKLFF
few	TRBV19	TRBJ1-1	.	TGTGCCAGTAGTATAGACCTGGGGAGGAACACTGAAGCTTTCTTT	CASSIDLGRNTEAFF